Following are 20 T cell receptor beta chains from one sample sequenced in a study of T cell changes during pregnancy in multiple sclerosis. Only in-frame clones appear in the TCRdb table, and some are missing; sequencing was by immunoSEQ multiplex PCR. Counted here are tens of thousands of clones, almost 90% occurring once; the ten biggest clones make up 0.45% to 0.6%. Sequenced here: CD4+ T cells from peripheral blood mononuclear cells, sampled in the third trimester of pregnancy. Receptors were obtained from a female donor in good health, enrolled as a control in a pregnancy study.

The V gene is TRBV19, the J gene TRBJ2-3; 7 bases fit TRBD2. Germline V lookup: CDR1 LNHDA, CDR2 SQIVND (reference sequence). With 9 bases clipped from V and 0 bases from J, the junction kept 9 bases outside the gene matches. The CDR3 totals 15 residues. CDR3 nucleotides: TGTGCCAGCTCCTCGGGACTATACAGCACAGATACGCAGTATTTT. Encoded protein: CASSSGLYSTDTQYF.

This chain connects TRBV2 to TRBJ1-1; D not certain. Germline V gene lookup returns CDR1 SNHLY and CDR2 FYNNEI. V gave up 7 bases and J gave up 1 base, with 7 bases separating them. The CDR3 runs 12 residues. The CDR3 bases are TGTGCCAGCATTGTCTCGAACACTGAAGCTTTCTTT. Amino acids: CASIVSNTEAFF.

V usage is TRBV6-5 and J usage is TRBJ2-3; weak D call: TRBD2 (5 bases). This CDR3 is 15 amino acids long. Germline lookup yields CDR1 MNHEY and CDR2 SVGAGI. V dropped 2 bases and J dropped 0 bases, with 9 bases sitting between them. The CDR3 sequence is CASSYGGPSTDTQYF. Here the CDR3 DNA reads TGTGCCAGCAGTTACGGAGGACCTAGCACAGATACGCAGTATTTT.

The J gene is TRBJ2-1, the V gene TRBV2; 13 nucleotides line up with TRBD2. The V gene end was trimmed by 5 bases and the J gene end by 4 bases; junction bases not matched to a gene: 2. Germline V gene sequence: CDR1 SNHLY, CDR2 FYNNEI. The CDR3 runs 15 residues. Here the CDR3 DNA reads TGTGCCAGCAGTTGGACTAGCGGGAGTTACAATGAGCAGTTCTTC. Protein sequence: CASSWTSGSYNEQFF.

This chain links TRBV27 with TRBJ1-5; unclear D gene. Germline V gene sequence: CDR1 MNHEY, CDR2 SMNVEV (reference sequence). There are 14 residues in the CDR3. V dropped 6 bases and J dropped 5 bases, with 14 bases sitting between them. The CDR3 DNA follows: TGTGCCAGCAGGCTGAGGTCCGAGTATCAGCCCCAGCATTTT. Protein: CASRLRSEYQPQHF.

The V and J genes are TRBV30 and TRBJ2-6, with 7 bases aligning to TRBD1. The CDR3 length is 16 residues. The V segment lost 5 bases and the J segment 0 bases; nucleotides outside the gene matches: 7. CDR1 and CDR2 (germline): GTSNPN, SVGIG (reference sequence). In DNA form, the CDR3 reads TGTGCCTGGGAACAGGGGAAAAGCTCTGGGGCCAACGTCCTGACTTTC. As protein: CAWEQGKSSGANVLTF.

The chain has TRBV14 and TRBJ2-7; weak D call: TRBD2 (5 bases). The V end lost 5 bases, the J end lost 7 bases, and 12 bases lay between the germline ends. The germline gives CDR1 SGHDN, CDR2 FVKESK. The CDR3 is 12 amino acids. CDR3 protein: CASSISPGEQYF. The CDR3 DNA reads TGTGCCAGCAGCATATCACCGGGGGAGCAGTACTTC.

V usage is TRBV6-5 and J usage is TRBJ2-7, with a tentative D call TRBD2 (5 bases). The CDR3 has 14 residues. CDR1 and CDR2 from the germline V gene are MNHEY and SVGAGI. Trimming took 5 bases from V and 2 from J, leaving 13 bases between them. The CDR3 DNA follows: TGTGCCAGCAGTCCCGGGGAAGGGCCCTACGAGCAGTACTTC. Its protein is CASSPGEGPYEQYF.

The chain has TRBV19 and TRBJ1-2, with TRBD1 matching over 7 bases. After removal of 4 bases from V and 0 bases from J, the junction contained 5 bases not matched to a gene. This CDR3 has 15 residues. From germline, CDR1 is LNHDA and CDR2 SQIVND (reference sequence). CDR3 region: CASSTAGTANYGYTF. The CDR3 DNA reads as TGTGCCAGTAGTACGGCCGGGACAGCTAACTATGGCTACACCTTC.

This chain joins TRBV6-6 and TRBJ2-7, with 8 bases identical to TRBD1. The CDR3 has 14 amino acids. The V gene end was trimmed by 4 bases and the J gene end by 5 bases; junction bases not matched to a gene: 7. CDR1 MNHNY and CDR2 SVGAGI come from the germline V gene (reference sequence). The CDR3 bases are TGTGCCAGCAGTTTCGGACAGGGAAGCCACGAGCAGTACTTC. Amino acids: CASSFGQGSHEQYF.

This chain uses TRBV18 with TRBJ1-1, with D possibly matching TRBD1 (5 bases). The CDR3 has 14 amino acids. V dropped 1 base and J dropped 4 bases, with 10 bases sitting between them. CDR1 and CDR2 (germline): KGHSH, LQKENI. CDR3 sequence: CASSPRKGITEAFF. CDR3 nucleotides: TGTGCCAGCTCACCACGGAAGGGGATCACTGAAGCTTTCTTT.

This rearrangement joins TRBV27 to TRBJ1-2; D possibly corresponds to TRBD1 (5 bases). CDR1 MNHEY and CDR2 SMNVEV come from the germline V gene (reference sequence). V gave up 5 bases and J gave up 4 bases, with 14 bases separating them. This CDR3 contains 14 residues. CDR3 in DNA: TGTGCCAGCAGTCCATGGGGGGTCCCCTATGGCTACACCTTC. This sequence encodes CASSPWGVPYGYTF.

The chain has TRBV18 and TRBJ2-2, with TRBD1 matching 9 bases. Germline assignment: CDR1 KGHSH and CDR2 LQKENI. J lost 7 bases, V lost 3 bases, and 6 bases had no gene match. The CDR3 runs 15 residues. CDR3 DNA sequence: TGTGCCAGCTCACCGCGGGGACAGGGAAACGGGGAGCTGTTTTTT. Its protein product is CASSPRGQGNGELFF.

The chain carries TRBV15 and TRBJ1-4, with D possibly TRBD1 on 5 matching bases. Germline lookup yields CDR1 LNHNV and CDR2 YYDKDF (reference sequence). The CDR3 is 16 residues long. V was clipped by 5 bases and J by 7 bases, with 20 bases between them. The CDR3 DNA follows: TGTGCCACCAGCCGGACTTGGGGGGGGGTTAGTGAAAAACTGTTTTTT. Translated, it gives CATSRTWGGVSEKLFF.

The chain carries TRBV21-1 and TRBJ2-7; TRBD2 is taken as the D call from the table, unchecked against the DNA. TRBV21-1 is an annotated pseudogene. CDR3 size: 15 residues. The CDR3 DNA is TGTGCCAGCAGCAACTATAAGGGGAGGGCGGGCGAGCAGTACTTC. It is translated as CASSNYKGRAGEQYF.

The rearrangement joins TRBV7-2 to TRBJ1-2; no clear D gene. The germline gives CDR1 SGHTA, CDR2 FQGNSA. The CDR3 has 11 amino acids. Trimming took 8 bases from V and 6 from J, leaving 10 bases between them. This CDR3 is CASSYFDGYTF. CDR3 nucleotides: TGTGCCAGCTCGTATTTTGATGGCTACACCTTC.

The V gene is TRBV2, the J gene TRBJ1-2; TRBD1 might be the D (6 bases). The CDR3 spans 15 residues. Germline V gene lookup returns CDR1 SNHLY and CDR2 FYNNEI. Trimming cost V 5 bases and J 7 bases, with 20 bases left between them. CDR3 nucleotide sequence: TGTGCCAGCAGTCGGATCAGGGACACCAAGGGTGGCTACACCTTC. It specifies CASSRIRDTKGGYTF. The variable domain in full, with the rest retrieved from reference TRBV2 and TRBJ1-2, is EPEVTQTPSHQVTQMGQEVILRCVPISNHLYFYWYRQILGQKVEFLVSFYNNEISEKSEIFDDQFSVERPDGSNFTLKIRSTKLEDSAMYFCASSRIRDTKGGYTFGSGTRLTVV.

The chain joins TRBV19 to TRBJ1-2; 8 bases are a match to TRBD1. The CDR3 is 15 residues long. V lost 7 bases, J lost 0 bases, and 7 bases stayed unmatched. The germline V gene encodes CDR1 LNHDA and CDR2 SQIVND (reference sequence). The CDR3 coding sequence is TGTGCCAGTACCAGGACAGGGAAAGCTAACTATGGCTACACCTTC. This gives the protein CASTRTGKANYGYTF.

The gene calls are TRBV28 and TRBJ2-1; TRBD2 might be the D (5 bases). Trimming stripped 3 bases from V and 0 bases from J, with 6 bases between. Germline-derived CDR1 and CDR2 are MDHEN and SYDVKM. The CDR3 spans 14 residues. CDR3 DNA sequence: TGTGCCAGCAGTTTCCGGGGCTCCTACAATGAGCAGTTCTTC. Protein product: CASSFRGSYNEQFF.

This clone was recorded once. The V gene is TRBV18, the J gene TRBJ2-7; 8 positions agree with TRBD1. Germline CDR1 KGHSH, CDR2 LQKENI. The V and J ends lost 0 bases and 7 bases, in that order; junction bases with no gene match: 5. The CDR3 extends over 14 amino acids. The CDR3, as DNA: TGTGCCAGCTCACCACCAACAGGGGGTGGAGAGCAGTACTTC. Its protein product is CASSPPTGGGEQYF. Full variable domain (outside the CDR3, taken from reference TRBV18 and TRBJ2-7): NAGVMQNPRHLVRRRGQEARLRCSPMKGHSHVYWYRQLPEEGLKFMVYLQKENIIDESGMPKERFSAEFPKEGPSILRIQQVVRGDSAAYFCASSPPTGGGEQYFGPGTRLTVT.